This section outlines one T cell receptor beta chain sequence together with its context. The data derive from a study of blood T cell repertoires in COVID-19. Study as a whole: Material from acute and convalescent COVID-19 was sourced from the United States, Italy and Spain. T cells, B-cell-depleted T cells, or PBMCs provided the cDNA or gDNA that served as material.

After removal of 0 bases from V and 3 bases from J, the junction contained 1 base not matched to a gene. CDR1 and CDR2 from the germline V gene are SGHNT and YYREEE (reference sequence). The CDR3 totals 16 residues. In the authors' workflow: The assay estimated nucleated cells by amplifying reference gene primers. Assay used: immunoSEQ multiplex PCR; TCRdb lists only in-frame clones, some missing. D and trimming were read from the DNA, whereas the V and J calls and clone size are those reported in that table. This repertoire shows around 56,000 clones, 65% to 85% found once; its top ten account for roughly 3%.

The source material was peripheral blood. The source of this sequence is a man aged 55 to 70 with acute or convalescent COVID-19. V usage is TRBV5-4 and J usage is TRBJ2-6; TRBD1 matches 9 bases. CDR3 amino acids: CASSLGQGGGANVLTF. For the CDR3, the DNA is TGTGCCAGCAGCTTGGGACAGGGGGGTGGGGCCAACGTCCTGACTTTC.